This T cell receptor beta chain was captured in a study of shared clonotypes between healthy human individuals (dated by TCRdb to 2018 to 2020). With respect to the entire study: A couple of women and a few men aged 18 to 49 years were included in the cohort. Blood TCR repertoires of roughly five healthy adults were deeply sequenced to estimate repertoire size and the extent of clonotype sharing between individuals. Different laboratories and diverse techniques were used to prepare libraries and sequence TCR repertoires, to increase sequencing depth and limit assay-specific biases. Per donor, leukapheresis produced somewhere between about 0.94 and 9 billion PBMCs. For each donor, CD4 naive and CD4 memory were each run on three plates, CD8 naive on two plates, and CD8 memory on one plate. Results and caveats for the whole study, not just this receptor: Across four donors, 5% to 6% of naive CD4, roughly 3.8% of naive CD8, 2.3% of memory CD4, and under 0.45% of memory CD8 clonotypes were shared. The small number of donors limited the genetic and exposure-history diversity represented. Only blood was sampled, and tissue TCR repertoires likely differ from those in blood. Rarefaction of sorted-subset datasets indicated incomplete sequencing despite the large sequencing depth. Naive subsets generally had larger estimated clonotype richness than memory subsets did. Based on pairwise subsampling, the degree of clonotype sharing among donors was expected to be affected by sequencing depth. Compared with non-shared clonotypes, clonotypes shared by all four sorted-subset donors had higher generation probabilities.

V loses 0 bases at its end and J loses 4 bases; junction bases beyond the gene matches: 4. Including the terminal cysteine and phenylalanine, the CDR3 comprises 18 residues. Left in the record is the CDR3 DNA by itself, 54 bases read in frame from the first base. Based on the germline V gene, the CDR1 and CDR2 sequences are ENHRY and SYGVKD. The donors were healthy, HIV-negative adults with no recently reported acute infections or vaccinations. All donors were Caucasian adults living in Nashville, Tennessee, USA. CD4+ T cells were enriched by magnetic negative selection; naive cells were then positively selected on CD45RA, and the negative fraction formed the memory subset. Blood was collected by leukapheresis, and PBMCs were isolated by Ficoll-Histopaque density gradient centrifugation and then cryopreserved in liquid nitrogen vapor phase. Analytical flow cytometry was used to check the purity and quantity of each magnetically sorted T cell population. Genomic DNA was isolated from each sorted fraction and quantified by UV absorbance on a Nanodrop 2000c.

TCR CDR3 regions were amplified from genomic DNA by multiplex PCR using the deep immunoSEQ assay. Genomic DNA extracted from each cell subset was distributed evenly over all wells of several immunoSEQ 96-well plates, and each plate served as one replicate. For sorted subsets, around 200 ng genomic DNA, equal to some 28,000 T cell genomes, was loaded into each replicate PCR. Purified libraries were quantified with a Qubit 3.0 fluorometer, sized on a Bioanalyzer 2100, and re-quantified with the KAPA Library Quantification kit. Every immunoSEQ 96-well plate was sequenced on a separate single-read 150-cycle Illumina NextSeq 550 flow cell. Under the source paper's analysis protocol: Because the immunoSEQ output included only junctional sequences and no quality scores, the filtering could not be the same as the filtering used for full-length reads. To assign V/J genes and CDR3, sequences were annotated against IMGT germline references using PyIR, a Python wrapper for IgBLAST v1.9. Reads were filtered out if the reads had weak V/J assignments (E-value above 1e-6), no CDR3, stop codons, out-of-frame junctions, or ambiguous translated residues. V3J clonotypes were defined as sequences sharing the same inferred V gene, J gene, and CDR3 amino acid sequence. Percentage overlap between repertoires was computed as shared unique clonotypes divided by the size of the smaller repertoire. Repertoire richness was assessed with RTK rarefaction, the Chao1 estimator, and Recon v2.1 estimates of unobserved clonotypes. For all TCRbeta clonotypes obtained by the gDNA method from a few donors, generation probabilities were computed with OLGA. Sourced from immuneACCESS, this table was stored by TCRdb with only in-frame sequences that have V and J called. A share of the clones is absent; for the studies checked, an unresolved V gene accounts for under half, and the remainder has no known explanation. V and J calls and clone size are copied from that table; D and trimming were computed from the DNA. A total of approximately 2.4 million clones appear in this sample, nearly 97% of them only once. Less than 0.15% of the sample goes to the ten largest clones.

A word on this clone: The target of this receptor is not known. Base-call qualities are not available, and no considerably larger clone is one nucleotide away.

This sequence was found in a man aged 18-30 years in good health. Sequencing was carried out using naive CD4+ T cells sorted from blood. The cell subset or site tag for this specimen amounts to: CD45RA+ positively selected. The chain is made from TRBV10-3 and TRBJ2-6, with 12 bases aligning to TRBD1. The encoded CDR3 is CAISESGTGGAGANVLTF. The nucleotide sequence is TGTGCCATCAGTGAGTCTGGGACAGGGGGCGCCGGGGCCAACGTCCTGACTTTC.